This TCR beta chain comes out of a study of glioma-infiltrating T cells after dendritic cell vaccination. Overall study context: Three intradermal dendritic cell vaccine injections were given every two weeks.

The PCR used 60 V beta and 13 J beta primers. Here immunoSEQ multiplex PCR was the method, and the copy in TCRdb shows in-frame clones only, minus some. The sample has 9,500 to 13,000 clones; roughly 77% are singletons. The time point was: after dendritic cell vaccination, including at tumor progression/relapse. The CDR3 runs to 14 residues. Germline V CDR1 and CDR2: MDHEN, SYDVKM. V lost 2 bases and J lost 2; bases outside the gene matches: 1. The TCR comes from a human donor with glioblastoma. The chain is built from TRBV28 and TRBJ2-7, with TRBD2 matching 9 bases. Sequences were derived from blood, sampled after dendritic cell vaccination. The CDR3 bases are TGTGCCAGCAGTTTACAGCGGGAGGCCTACGAGCAGTACTTC. Its protein product is CASSLQREAYEQYF.